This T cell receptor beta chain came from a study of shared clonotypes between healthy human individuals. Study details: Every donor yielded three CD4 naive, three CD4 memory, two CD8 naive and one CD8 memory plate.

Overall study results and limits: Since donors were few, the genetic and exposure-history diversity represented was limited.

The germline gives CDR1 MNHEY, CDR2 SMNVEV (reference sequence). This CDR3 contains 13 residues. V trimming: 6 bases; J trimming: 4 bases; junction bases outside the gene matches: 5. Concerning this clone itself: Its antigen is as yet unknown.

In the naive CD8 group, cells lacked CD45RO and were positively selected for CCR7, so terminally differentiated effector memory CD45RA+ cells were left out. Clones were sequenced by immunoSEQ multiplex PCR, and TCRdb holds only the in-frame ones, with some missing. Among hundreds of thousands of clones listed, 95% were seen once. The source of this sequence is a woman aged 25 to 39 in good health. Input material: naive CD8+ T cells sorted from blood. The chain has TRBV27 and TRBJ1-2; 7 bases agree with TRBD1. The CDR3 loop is CASSQQGSYGYTF. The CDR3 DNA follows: TGTGCCAGCAGCCAACAGGGGAGCTATGGCTACACCTTC.